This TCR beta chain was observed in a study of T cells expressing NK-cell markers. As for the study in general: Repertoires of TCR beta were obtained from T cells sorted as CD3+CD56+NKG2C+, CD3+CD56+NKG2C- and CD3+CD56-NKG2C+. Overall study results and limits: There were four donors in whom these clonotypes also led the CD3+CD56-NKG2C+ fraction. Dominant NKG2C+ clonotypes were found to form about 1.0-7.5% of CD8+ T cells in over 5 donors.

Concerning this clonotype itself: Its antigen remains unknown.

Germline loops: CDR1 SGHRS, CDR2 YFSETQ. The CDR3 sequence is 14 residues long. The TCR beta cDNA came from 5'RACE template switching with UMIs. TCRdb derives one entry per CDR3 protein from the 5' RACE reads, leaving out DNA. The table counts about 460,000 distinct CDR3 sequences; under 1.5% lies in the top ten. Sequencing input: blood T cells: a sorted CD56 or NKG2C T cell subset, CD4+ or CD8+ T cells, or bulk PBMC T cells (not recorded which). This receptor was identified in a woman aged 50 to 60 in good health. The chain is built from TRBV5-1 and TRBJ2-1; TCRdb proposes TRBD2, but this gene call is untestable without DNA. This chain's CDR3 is CASSGGLAGVEQFF.